A selection of T cell receptor beta chains follows, all from one sample in a study of T-cell memory formation after mild COVID-19. TCRdb processed the 5' RACE reads anew with MiXCR; each CDR3 protein has one entry. The sample contains over 450,000 distinct CDR3 sequences, 20% of which appear only once. The sample was PBMCs or a T cell subset sorted from them (not recorded which). The receptors were sampled from an adult woman who had mild COVID-19 (a few samples of this study predate the infection). Cell type and time point are not known. Both conserved end residues are part of each CDR3. D genes are given only for firm matches. Not every row has a clone size; where given, it reads once, few, many or a size class.

V	D	J	size	length	CDR3	DNA
TRBV12-3/TRBV12-4	TRBD2	TRBJ2-7	-	16	CASSGKRLAESYEQYF	TGTGCCAGCAGTGGCAAGCGACTAGCGGAGTCCTACGAGCAGTACTTC
TRBV11-3	TRBD2	TRBJ2-1	few	16	CASSRLAGITYNEQFF	TGTGCCAGCAGCCGATTAGCGGGTATTACCTACAATGAGCAGTTCTTC
TRBV12-3/TRBV12-4	-	TRBJ1-1	-	13	CASSLPPAHEAFF	TGTGCCAGCAGTTTACCGCCGGCCCATGAAGCTTTCTTT
TRBV18	-	TRBJ2-5	-	14	CASSPFRGQETQYF	TGTGCCAGCTCACCATTTAGGGGCCAAGAGACCCAGTACTTC
TRBV7-3	TRBD2	TRBJ2-2	-	15	CASKTSGGVTGELFF	TGTGCCAGCAAAACTAGCGGGGGGGTCACCGGGGAGCTGTTTTTT
TRBV12-3/TRBV12-4	-	TRBJ2-7	-	14	CASSSSGGGYEQYF	TGTGCCAGCAGTTCGTCCGGGGGAGGCTACGAGCAGTACTTC
TRBV16	-	TRBJ1-4	few	15	CASSQLRTENEKLFF	TGTGCCAGCAGCCAACTCAGGACAGAGAATGAAAAACTGTTTTTT
TRBV20-1	TRBD1	TRBJ1-1	-	17	CSARVLPGGGRNTEAFF	TGCAGTGCTAGAGTTCTCCCAGGGGGAGGTCGGAACACTGAAGCTTTCTTT
TRBV20-1	-	TRBJ1-4	few	11	CSARTREKLFF	TGCAGTGCTAGGACACGGGAAAAACTGTTTTTT
TRBV29-1	-	TRBJ2-7	many	14	CSVELQGGLYEQYF	TGCAGCGTTGAATTGCAGGGTGGGCTCTACGAGCAGTACTTC
TRBV6-2/TRBV6-3	-	TRBJ2-1	-	14	CASSDLTKANEQFF	TGTGCCAGCTCCGACCTGACTAAGGCCAATGAGCAGTTCTTC
TRBV5-1	-	TRBJ1-5	few	13	CASSPEAGQPQHF	TGCGCCAGCAGCCCAGAGGCGGGGCAGCCCCAGCATTTT
TRBV4-3	-	TRBJ1-1	few	16	CASSQESGGANTEAFF	TGCGCCAGCAGCCAAGAATCGGGAGGAGCAAACACTGAAGCTTTCTTT
TRBV4-1	-	TRBJ2-7	many	14	CASSPLGTSYEQYF	TGCGCCAGCAGCCCCCTCGGGACATCCTACGAGCAGTACTTC
TRBV6-2/TRBV6-3	-	TRBJ2-7	few	11	CASSYNYEQYF	TGTGCCAGCAGTTACAACTACGAGCAGTACTTC
TRBV25-1	-	TRBJ1-2	-	15	CASSEQGGLPFGYTF	TGTGCCAGCAGTGAACAGGGAGGCCTGCCCTTCGGCTACACCTTC
TRBV7-9	TRBD2	TRBJ2-7	few	17	CASSFSQGGTSGYEQYF	TGTGCCAGCAGCTTCTCCCAGGGCGGGACTAGCGGCTACGAGCAGTACTTC
TRBV3-1	-	TRBJ2-1	many	12	CASSQGRREQFF	TGTGCCAGCAGCCAAGGGCGTCGTGAGCAGTTCTTC
TRBV6-5	-	TRBJ2-7	-	16	CASSADVPGASYEQYF	TGTGCCAGCAGTGCTGACGTCCCTGGGGCCTCCTACGAGCAGTACTTC
TRBV10-2	TRBD1	TRBJ1-6	few	15	CASRDGQAGDSPLHF	TGCGCCAGCAGGGATGGACAGGCCGGGGATTCACCCCTCCACTTT
TRBV14	-	TRBJ2-7	few	17	CASSQVTPWGSSYEQYF	TGTGCCAGCAGCCAAGTCACCCCTTGGGGAAGCTCCTACGAGCAGTACTTC
TRBV29-1	TRBD2	TRBJ2-2	few	17	CSVLSASGGTNTGELFF	TGCAGCGTTCTTTCGGCTAGCGGGGGGACGAACACCGGGGAGCTGTTTTTT
TRBV11-2	-	TRBJ1-5	-	13	CASSLEGQQPQHF	TGTGCCAGCAGCTTAGAAGGCCAACAGCCCCAGCATTTT
TRBV24-1	TRBD2	TRBJ2-1	-	15	CATSDSPGLAVEQFF	TGTGCCACCAGTGATTCCCCGGGACTAGCGGTAGAGCAGTTCTTC
TRBV18	-	TRBJ2-7	-	15	CASSPPGPVSYEQYF	TGTGCCAGCTCACCACCGGGACCGGTCTCCTACGAGCAGTACTTC
TRBV9	TRBD2	TRBJ2-3	-	15	CASSVSSVGGSTQYF	TGTGCCAGCAGCGTATCGTCGGTCGGCGGGAGCACGCAGTATTTT
TRBV12-3/TRBV12-4	-	TRBJ1-5	-	16	CASSLVVHGGDQPQHF	TGTGCCAGCAGTTTAGTTGTACATGGGGGGGATCAGCCCCAGCATTTT
TRBV29-1	TRBD1	TRBJ2-1	few	16	CSVDLRAGGRSYEQFF	TGCAGCGTGGATCTTCGGGCAGGGGGCAGAAGCTATGAGCAGTTCTTC
TRBV29-1	TRBD2	TRBJ2-6	few	17	CSVEDGRGASGANVLTF	TGCAGCGTTGAAGATGGGAGGGGCGCTTCTGGGGCCAACGTCCTGACTTTC
TRBV12-3/TRBV12-4	-	TRBJ2-2	few	14	CASSFRGVTGELFF	TGTGCCAGCAGTTTTAGGGGGGTCACCGGGGAGCTGTTTTTT
TRBV19	-	TRBJ2-7	-	16	CASSPNPSLGAHEQYF	TGTGCCAGTAGTCCCAACCCCAGCCTCGGGGCCCACGAGCAGTACTTC
TRBV20-1	-	TRBJ1-1	-	13	CSVGRGSNTEAFF	TGCAGTGTCGGCAGGGGATCGAACACTGAAGCTTTCTTT
TRBV7-8	TRBD2	TRBJ2-5	-	15	CASSLAGLAGETQYF	TGTGCCAGCAGCTTAGCGGGACTAGCGGGAGAGACCCAGTACTTC
TRBV24-1	-	TRBJ2-5	many	14	CATSDFGQQETQYF	TGTGCCACCAGTGATTTTGGACAGCAAGAGACCCAGTACTTC
TRBV12-3/TRBV12-4	-	TRBJ2-3	few	15	CASSFQGGRTDTQYF	TGTGCCAGCAGTTTTCAGGGGGGCCGCACAGATACGCAGTATTTT
TRBV5-1	-	TRBJ2-2	few	13	CASSLVRAGELFF	TGCGCCAGCAGCTTGGTGCGGGCCGGGGAGCTGTTTTTT
TRBV27	TRBD1	TRBJ2-3	-	16	CASSLVWTGLTDTQYF	TGTGCCAGCAGTTTGGTATGGACAGGGCTCACAGATACGCAGTATTTT
TRBV30	TRBD1	TRBJ2-1	few	15	CAWNRGQGFSDEQFF	TGTGCCTGGAATCGGGGACAGGGGTTTAGTGATGAGCAGTTCTTC
TRBV7-8	TRBD2	TRBJ2-5	few	17	CASSEPGGPYLQETQYF	TGTGCCAGCAGCGAACCGGGGGGGCCTTATCTACAAGAGACCCAGTACTTC
TRBV6-5	-	TRBJ2-6	-	17	CASSPLPPGAGANVLTF	TGTGCCAGCAGTCCACTACCTCCTGGGGCTGGGGCCAACGTCCTGACTTTC
TRBV20-1	-	TRBJ2-1	-	16	CSARVGGWGSYNEQFF	TGCAGTGCTAGAGTTGGGGGCTGGGGGTCCTACAATGAGCAGTTCTTC